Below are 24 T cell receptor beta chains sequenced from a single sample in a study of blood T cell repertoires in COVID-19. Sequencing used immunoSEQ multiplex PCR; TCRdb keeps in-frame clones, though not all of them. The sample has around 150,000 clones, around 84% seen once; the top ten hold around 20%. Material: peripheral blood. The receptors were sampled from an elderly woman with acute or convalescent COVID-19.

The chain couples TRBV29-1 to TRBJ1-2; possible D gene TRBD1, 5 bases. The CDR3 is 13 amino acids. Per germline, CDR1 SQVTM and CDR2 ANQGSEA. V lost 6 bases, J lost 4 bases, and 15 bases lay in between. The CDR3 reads CSVAQGLSYGYTF. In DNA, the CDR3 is TGCAGCGTCGCCCAGGGTCTTTCCTATGGCTACACCTTC.

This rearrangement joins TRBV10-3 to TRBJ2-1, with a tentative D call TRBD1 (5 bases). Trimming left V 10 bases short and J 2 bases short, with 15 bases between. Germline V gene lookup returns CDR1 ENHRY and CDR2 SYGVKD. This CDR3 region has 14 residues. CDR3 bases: TGTGCCAGCTTGGGGCAGACCACCTACAATGAGCAGTTCTTC. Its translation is CASLGQTTYNEQFF.

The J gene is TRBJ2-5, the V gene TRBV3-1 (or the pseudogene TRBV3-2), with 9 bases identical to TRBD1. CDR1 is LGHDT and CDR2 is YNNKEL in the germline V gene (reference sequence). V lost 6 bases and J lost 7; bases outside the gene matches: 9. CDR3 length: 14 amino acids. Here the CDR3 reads CASSYTGGAGTQYF. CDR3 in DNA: TGTGCCAGCAGTTACACAGGGGGCGCCGGGACCCAGTACTTC.

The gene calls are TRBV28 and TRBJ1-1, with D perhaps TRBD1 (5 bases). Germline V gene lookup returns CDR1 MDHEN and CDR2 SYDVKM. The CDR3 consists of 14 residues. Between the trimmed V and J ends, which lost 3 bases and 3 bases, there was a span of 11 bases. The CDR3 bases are TGTGCCAGCAGTTTCGGGGGGTTGTACACTGAAGCTTTCTTT. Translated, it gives CASSFGGLYTEAFF.

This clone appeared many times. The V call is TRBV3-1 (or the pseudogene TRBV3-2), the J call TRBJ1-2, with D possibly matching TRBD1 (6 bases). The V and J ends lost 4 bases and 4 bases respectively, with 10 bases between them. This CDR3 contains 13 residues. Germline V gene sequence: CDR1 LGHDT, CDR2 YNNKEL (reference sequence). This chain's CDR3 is CASSRTGLYGYTF. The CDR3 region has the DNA TGTGCCAGCAGCCGTACAGGGCTCTATGGCTACACCTTC.

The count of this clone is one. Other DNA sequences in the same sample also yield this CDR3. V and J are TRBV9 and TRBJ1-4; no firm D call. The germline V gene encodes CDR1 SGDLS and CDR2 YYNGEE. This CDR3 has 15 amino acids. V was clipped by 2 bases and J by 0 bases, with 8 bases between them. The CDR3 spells CASSVTGATNEKLFF. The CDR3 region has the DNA TGTGCCAGCAGCGTTACTGGAGCAACTAATGAAAAACTGTTTTTT. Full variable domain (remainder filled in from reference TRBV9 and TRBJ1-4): DSGVTQTPKHLITATGQRVTLRCSPRSGDLSVYWYQQSLDQGLQFLIQYYNGEERAKGNILERFSAQQFPDLHSELNLSSLELGDSALYFCASSVTGATNEKLFFGSGTQLSVL.

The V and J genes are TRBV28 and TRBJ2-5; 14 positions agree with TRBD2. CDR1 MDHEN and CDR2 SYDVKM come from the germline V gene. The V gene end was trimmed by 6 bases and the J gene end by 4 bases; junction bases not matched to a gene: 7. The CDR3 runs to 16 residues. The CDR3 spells CASRLGTSGSTETQYF. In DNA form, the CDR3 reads TGTGCCAGCAGGCTCGGGACTAGCGGGAGTACAGAGACCCAGTACTTC.

CDR3 residues: CASTGQSNTEAFF. The CDR3 DNA follows: TGTGCCAGCACCGGACAGTCAAACACTGAAGCTTTCTTT. The gene calls are TRBV2 and TRBJ1-1; D is perhaps TRBD1 (6 bases). CDR1 is SNHLY and CDR2 is FYNNEI in the germline V gene. Trimming cost V 7 bases and J 2 bases, with 11 bases left between them. The CDR3 runs 13 residues.

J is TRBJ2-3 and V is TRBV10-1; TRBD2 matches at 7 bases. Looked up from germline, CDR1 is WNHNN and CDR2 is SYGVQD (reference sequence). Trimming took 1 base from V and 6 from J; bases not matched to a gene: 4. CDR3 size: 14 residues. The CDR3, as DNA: TGCGCCAGCAGTGAGTTTGCGGGAGAGGATACGCAGTATTTT. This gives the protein CASSEFAGEDTQYF.

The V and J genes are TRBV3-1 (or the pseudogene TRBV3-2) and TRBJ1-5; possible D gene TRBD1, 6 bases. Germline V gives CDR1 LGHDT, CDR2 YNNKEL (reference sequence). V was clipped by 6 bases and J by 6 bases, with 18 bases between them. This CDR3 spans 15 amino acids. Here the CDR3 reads CASSQARGAFQPQHF. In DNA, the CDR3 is TGTGCCAGCAGTCAGGCACGGGGGGCTTTTCAGCCCCAGCATTTT.

For the CDR3, the DNA is TGTGCCAGCAGCTGGGGGACAGGATCAAACACCATATATTTT. Its protein is CASSWGTGSNTIYF. The chain employs TRBV5-6 and TRBJ1-3, with 8 bases that match TRBD1. The V gene end was trimmed by 3 bases and the J gene end by 6 bases; junction bases not matched to a gene: 5. Germline V gene lookup returns CDR1 SGHDT and CDR2 YYEEEE. The CDR3 length is 14 residues.

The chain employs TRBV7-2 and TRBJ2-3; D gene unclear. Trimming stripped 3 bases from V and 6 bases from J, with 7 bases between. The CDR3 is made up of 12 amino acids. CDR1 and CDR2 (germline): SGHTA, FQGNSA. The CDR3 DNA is TGTGCCAGCAGCTTTCTAGAGGATACGCAGTATTTT. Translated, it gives CASSFLEDTQYF.

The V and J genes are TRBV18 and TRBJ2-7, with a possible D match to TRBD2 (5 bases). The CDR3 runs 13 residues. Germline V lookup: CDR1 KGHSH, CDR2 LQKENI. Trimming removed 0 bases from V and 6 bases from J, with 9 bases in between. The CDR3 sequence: CASSPPERVEQYF. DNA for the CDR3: TGTGCCAGCTCACCACCTGAGAGGGTCGAGCAGTACTTC.

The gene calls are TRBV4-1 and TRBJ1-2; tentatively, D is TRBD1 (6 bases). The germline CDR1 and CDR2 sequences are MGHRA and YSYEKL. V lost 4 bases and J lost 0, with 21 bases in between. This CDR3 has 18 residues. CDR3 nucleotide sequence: TGCGCCAGCAGCCTCCTAGCAGGGGTTCGGCAAGCTAACTATGGCTACACCTTC. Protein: CASSLLAGVRQANYGYTF.

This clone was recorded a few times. The CDR3 DNA follows: TGTGCCAGTAGTAAGAAGGCCGCGGGACAGCTCTCTGGAAACACCATATATTTT. Its protein product is CASSKKAAGQLSGNTIYF. This chain connects TRBV19 to TRBJ1-3, with 7 bases identical to TRBD1. The CDR3 runs to 18 residues. Germline-derived CDR1 and CDR2 are LNHDA and SQIVND (reference sequence). V dropped 4 bases and J dropped 0; count of bases not matched to a gene: 12.

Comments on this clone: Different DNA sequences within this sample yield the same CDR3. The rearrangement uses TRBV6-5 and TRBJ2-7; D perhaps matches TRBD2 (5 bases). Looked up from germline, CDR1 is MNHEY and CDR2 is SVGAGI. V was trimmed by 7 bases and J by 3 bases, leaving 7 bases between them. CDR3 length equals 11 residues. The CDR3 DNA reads TGTGCCAGCACCGAGGGCTACGAGCAGTACTTC. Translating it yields CASTEGYEQYF.

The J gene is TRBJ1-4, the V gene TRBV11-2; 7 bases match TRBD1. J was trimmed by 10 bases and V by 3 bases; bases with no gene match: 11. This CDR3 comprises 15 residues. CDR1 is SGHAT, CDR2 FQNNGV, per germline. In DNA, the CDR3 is TGTGCCAGCAGCTTCGACAGGGCGGCGGTAGGAAAACTGTTTTTT. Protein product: CASSFDRAAVGKLFF.

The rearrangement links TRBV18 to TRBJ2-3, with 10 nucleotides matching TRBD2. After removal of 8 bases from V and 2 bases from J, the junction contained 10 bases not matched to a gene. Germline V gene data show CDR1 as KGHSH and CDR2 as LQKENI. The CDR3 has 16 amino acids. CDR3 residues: CASPRDSGGTTDTQYF. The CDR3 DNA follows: TGTGCCAGCCCCCGTGATAGCGGGGGGACCACAGATACGCAGTATTTT.

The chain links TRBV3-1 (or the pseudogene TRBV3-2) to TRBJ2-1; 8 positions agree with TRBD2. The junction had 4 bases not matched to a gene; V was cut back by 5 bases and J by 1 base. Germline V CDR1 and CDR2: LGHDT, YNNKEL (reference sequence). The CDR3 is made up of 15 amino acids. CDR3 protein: CASSTTSASYNEQFF. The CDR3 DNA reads TGTGCCAGCAGCACGACTAGCGCTTCCTACAATGAGCAGTTCTTC.

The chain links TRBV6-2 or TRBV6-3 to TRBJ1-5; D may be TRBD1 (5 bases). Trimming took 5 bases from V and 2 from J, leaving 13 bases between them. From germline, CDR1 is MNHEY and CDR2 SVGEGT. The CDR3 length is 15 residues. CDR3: CASSVRGMGNQPQHF. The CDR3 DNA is TGTGCCAGCAGTGTCCGGGGGATGGGCAATCAGCCCCAGCATTTT.

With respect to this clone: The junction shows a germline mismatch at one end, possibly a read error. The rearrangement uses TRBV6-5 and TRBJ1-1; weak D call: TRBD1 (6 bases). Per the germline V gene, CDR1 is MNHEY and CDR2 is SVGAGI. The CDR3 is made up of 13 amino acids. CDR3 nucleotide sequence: TGTGCCAGCAGTTACTCGCAGGGGCCTCGCGCCATCTTT. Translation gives CASSYSQGPRAIF.

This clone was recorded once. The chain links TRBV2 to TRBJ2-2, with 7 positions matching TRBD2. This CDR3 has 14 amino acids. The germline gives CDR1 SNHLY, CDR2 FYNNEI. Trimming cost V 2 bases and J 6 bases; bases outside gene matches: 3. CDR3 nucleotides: TGTGCCAGCAGTGAATACCTAGCGGCCGGGGAGCTGTTTTTT. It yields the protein CASSEYLAAGELFF. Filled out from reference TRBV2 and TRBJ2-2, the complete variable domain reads EPEVTQTPSHQVTQMGQEVILRCVPISNHLYFYWYRQILGQKVEFLVSFYNNEISEKSEIFDDQFSVERPDGSNFTLKIRSTKLEDSAMYFCASSEYLAAGELFFGEGSRLTVL.

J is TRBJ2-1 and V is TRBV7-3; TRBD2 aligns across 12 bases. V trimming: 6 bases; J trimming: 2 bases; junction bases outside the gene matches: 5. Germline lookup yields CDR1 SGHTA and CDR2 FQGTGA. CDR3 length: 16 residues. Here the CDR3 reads CASSFGTSGPYNEQFF. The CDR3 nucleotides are TGTGCCAGCAGTTTTGGGACTAGCGGGCCCTACAATGAGCAGTTCTTC.

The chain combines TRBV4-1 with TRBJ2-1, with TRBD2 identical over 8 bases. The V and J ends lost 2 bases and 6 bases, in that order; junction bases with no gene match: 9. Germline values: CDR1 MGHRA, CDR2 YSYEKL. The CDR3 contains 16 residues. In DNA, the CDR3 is TGCGCCAGCAGCCAACCTTTAACGACTAGCGCCAATGAGCAGTTCTTC. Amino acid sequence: CASSQPLTTSANEQFF.